Listed here are 5 T cell receptor beta chains from one sample, sequenced in a study of blood T cells in healthy people across ages. Primers used in a second PCR of about 6 to 11 cycles were a sample-barcoded 5' primer and a J-beta primer mix. Each CDR3 protein gets one entry after TCRdb re-called the 5' RACE reads with MiXCR. This table has more than 650,000 distinct CDR3 sequences, 22% appearing once. Material for sequencing was blood. The receptors stem from a man between 70 and 80 years old in good health.

The chain joins TRBV30 to TRBJ1-6; weak D call: TRBD1 (5 bases). The V end was cut by 3 bases, the J end by 8 bases, with 14 bases between. Germline V gene sequence: CDR1 GTSNPN, CDR2 SVGIG (reference sequence). The CDR3 loop spans 14 amino acids. CDR3 sequence (DNA): TGTGCCTGGAGCTCGGTTCGGGGCGATTCACCCCTCCACTTT. Translation: CAWSSVRGDSPLHF.

The chain employs TRBV28 and TRBJ2-7, with D unclear. The germline V gene encodes CDR1 MDHEN and CDR2 SYDVKM. Trimming stripped 4 bases from V and 3 bases from J, with 13 bases between. This CDR3 spans 14 amino acids. The CDR3 DNA reads as TGTGCCAGCAGTTATAGTCGGCGGAACTACGAGCAGTACTTC. Translated: CASSYSRRNYEQYF. Together with reference TRBV28 and TRBJ2-7, the CDR3 gives the full variable domain: DVKVTQSSRYLVKRTGEKVFLECVQDMDHENMFWYRQDPGLGLRLIYFSYDVKMKEKGDIPEGYSVSREKKERFSLILESASTNQTSMYLCASSYSRRNYEQYFGPGTRLTVT.

This clonotype was recorded a few times. The rearrangement uses TRBV14 and TRBJ2-1; D ambiguous. This CDR3 spans 12 amino acids. The germline V gene encodes CDR1 SGHDN and CDR2 FVKESK. V was pared by 4 bases and J by 6 bases, with 7 bases between. The CDR3 loop reads CASSLTINEQFF. The CDR3 coding sequence is TGTGCCAGCAGCCTTACAATCAATGAGCAGTTCTTC.

V gene TRBV18 combines with J gene TRBJ1-6; D is uncertain. This CDR3 comprises 16 residues. Germline CDR1 KGHSH, CDR2 LQKENI. V was cut by 4 bases and J by 2 bases, with 12 bases left in between. DNA for the CDR3: TGTGCCAGCTCACGGACTTTTATCCCCTATAATTCACCCCTCCACTTT. It translates to CASSRTFIPYNSPLHF. The variable domain in full, completed from reference TRBV18 and TRBJ1-6, reads NAGVMQNPRHLVRRRGQEARLRCSPMKGHSHVYWYRQLPEEGLKFMVYLQKENIIDESGMPKERFSAEFPKEGPSILRIQQVVRGDSAAYFCASSRTFIPYNSPLHFGNGTRLTVT.

This clonotype came up a few times. V is TRBV29-1 and J is TRBJ2-3; D is possibly TRBD1 (5 bases). The CDR3 has 13 amino acids. V dropped 3 bases and J dropped 4 bases, with 11 bases sitting between them. The germline V gene has CDR1 SQVTM and CDR2 ANQGSEA. CDR3 bases: TGCAGCGTTGAGGGCAGGGCCTCAGATACGCAGTATTTT. Encoded protein: CSVEGRASDTQYF.